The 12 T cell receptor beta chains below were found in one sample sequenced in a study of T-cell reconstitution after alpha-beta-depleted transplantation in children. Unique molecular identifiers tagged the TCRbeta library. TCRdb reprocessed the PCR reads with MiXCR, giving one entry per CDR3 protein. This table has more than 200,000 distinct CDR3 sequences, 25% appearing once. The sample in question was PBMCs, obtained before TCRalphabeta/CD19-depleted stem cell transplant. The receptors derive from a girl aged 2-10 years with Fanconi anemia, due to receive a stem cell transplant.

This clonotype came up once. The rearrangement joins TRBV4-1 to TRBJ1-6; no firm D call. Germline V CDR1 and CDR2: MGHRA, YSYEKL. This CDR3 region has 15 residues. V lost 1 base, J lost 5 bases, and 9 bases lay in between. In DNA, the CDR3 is TGCGCCAGCAGCCAAGGGAGTTTGAATAATTCACCCCTCCACTTT. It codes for CASSQGSLNNSPLHF.

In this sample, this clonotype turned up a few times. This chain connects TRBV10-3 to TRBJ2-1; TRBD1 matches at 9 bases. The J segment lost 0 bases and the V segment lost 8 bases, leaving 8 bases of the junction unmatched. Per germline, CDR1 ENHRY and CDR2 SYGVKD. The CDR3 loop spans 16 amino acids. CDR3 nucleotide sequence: TGTGCCATCGGGGGGACAGGGCCCAACTCCTACAATGAGCAGTTCTTC. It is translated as CAIGGTGPNSYNEQFF.

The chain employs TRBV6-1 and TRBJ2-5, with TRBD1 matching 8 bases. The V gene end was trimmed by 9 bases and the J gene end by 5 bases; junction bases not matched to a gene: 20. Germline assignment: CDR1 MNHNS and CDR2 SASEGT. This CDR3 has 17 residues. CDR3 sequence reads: CASSKLRYGQGGETQYF. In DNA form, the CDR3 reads TGTGCCAGTTCTAAACTCCGATACGGACAGGGTGGGGAGACCCAGTACTTC.

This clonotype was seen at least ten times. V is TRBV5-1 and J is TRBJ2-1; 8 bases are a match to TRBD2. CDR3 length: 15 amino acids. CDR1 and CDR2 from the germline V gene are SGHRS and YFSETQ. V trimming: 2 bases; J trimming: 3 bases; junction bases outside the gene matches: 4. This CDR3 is CASSFFGGGYNEQFF. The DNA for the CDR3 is TGCGCCAGCAGCTTCTTCGGGGGGGGCTACAATGAGCAGTTCTTC.

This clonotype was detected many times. In DNA, the CDR3 is TGTGCCAGCAGCCAAGATGCGACTAGCGTCACAGATACGCAGTATTTT. Its protein is CASSQDATSVTDTQYF. This chain connects TRBV4-2 to TRBJ2-3, with 8 bases that match TRBD2. V dropped 0 bases and J dropped 2; count of bases not matched to a gene: 4. CDR3 length: 16 residues. Germline CDR1 is LGHNA and CDR2 is YNFKEQ.

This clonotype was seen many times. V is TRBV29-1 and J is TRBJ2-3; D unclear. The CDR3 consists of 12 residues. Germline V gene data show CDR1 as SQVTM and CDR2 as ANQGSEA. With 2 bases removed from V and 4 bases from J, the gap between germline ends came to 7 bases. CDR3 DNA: TGCAGCGTTGAACTGTTCCCAGATACGCAGTATTTT. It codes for CSVELFPDTQYF.

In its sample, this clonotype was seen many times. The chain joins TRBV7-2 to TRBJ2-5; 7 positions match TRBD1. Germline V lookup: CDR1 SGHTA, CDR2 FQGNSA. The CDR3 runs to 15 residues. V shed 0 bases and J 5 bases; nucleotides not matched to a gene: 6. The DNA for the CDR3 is TGTGCCAGCAGCTTAGCTAAGACAGGGTACGAGACCCAGTACTTC. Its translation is CASSLAKTGYETQYF.

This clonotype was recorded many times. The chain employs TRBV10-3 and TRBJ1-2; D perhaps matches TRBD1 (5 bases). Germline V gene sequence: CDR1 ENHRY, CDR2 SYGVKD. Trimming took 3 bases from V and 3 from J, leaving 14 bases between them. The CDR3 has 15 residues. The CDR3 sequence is CAISDGQVRDYGYTF. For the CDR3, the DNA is TGTGCCATCAGTGATGGACAAGTCAGAGACTATGGCTACACCTTC.

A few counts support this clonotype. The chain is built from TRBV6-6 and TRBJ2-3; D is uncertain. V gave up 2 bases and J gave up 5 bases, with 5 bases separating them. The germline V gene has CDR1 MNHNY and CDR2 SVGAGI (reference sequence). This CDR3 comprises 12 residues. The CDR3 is CASSYLVDTQYF. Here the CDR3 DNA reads TGTGCCAGCAGTTACCTAGTAGATACGCAGTATTTT.

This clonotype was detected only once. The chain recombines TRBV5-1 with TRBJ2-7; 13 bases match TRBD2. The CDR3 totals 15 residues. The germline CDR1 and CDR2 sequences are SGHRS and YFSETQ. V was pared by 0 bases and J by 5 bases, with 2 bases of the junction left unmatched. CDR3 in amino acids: CASSLGTSGSHEQYF. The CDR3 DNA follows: TGCGCCAGCAGCTTGGGGACTAGCGGGAGCCACGAGCAGTACTTC.

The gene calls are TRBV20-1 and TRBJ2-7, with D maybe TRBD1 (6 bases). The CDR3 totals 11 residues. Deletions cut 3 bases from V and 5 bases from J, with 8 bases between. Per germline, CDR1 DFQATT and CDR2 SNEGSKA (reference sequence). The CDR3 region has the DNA TGCAGTGCTAGTCACAGGGACGAGCAGTACTTC. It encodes CSASHRDEQYF.

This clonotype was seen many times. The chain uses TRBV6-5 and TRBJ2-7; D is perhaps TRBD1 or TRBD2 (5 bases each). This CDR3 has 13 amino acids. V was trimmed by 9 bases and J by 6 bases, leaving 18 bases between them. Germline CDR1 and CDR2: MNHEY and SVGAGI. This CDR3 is CASTGTQISEQYF. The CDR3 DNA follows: TGTGCCAGTACCGGGACGCAGATCTCCGAGCAGTACTTC.